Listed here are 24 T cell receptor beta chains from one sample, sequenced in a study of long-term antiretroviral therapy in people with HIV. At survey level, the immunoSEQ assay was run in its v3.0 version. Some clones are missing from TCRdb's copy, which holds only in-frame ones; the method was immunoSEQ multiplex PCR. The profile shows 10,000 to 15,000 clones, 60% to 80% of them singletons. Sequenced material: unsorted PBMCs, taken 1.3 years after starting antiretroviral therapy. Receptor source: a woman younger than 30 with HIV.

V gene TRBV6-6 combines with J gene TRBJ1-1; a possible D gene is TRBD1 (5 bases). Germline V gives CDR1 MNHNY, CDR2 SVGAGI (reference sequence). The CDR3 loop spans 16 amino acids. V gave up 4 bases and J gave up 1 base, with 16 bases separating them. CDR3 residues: CASSSIMGVANTEAFF. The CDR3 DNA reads TGTGCCAGCAGTTCAATTATGGGGGTGGCGAACACTGAAGCTTTCTTT.

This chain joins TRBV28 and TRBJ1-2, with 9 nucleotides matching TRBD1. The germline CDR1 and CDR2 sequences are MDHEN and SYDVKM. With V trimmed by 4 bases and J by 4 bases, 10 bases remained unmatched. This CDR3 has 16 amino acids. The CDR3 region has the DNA TGTGCCAGCAGTTGGACCGAGCCGGGACAGGGCTATGGCTACACCTTC. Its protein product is CASSWTEPGQGYGYTF.

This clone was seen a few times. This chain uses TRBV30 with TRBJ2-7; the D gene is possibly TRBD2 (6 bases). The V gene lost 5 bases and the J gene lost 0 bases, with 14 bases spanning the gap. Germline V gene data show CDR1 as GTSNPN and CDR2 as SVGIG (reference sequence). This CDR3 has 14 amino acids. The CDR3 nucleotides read TGTGCCTGGGGACGGGACTCACGCTCCTACGAGCAGTACTTC. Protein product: CAWGRDSRSYEQYF.

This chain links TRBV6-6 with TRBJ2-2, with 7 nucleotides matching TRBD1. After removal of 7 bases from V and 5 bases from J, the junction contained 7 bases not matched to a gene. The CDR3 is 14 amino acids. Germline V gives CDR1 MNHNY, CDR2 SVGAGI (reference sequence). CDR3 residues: CASTLLQGTGELFF. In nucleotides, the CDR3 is TGTGCCAGCACACTTTTACAGGGGACCGGGGAGCTGTTTTTT.

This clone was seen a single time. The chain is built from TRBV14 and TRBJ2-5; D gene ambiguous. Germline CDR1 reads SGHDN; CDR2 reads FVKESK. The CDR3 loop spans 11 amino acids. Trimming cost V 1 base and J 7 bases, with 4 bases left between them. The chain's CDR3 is CASSQGRTQYF. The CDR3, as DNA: TGTGCCAGCAGCCAAGGACGGACCCAGTACTTC.

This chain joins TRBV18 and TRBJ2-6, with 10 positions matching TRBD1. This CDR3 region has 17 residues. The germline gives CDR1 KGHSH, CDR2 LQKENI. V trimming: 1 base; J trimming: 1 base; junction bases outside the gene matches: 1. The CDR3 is CASSPQDRGSGANVLTF. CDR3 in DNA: TGTGCCAGCTCACCACAGGACAGGGGGTCTGGGGCCAACGTCCTGACTTTC.

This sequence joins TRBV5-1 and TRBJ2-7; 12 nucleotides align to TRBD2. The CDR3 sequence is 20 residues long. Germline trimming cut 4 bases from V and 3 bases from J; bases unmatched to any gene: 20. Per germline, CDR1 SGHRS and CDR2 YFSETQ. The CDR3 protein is CASSLPPLLAGGPGNYEQYF. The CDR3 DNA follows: TGCGCCAGCAGCCTTCCTCCACTTCTAGCGGGAGGGCCTGGTAACTACGAGCAGTACTTC.

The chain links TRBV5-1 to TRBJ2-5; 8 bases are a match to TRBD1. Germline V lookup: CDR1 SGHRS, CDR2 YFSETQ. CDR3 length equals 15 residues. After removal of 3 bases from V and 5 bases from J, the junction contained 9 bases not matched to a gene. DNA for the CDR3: TGCGCCAGCAGCTCTACCCCAGGGGGCTGGGAGACCCAGTACTTC. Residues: CASSSTPGGWETQYF. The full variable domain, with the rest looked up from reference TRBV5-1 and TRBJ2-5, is KAGVTQTPRYLIKTRGQQVTLSCSPISGHRSVSWYQQTPGQGLQFLFEYFSETQRNKGNFPGRFSGRQFSNSRSEMNVSTLELGDSALYLCASSSTPGGWETQYFGPGTRLLVL.

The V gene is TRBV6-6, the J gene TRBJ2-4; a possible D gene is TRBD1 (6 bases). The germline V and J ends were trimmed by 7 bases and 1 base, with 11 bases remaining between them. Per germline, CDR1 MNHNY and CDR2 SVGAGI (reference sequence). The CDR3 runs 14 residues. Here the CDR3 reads CASTQGTAKNIQYF. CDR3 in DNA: TGTGCCAGCACCCAGGGGACCGCCAAAAACATTCAGTACTTC.

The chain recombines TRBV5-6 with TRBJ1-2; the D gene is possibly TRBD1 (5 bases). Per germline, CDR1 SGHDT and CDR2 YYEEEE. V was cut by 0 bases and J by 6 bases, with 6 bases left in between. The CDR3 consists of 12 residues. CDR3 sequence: CASSLGGNGYTF. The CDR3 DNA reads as TGTGCCAGCAGCTTGGGGGGGAATGGCTACACCTTC.

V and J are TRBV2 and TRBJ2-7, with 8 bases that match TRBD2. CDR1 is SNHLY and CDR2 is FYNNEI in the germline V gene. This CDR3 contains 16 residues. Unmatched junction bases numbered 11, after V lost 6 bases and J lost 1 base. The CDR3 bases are TGTGCCAGCAGGGCAACTCCGGGACTAGGGTCCTACGAGCAGTACTTC. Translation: CASRATPGLGSYEQYF. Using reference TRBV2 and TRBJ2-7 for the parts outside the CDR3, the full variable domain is EPEVTQTPSHQVTQMGQEVILRCVPISNHLYFYWYRQILGQKVEFLVSFYNNEISEKSEIFDDQFSVERPDGSNFTLKIRSTKLEDSAMYFCASRATPGLGSYEQYFGPGTRLTVT.

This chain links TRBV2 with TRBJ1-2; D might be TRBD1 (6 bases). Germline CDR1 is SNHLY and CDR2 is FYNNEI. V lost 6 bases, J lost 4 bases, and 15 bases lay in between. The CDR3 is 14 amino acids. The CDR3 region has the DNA TGTGCCAGCAGCTCACAGGGTCCGAGCTATGGCTACACCTTC. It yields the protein CASSSQGPSYGYTF.

Written as DNA, the CDR3 is TGTGCCAGCAGTTACTCCCTCGGGACAGAATACAATGAGCAGTTCTTC. Translated, it gives CASSYSLGTEYNEQFF. This rearrangement joins TRBV6-6 to TRBJ2-1; 7 bases fit TRBD1. CDR1 and CDR2 from the germline V gene are MNHNY and SVGAGI (reference sequence). This CDR3 is 16 amino acids long. Trimming at V came to 0 bases and at J to 4 bases, leaving 6 bases not matched to a gene.

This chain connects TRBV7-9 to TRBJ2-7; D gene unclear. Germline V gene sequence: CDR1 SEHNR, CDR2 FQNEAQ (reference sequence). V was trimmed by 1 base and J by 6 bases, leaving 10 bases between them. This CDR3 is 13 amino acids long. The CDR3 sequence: CASSLVTVGEQYF. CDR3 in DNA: TGTGCCAGCAGCTTAGTTACAGTAGGCGAGCAGTACTTC. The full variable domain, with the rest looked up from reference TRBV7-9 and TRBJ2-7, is DTGVSQNPRHKITKRGQNVTFRCDPISEHNRLYWYRQTLGQGPEFLTYFQNEAQLEKSRLLSDRFSAERPKGSFSTLEIQRTEQGDSAMYLCASSLVTVGEQYFGPGTRLTVT.

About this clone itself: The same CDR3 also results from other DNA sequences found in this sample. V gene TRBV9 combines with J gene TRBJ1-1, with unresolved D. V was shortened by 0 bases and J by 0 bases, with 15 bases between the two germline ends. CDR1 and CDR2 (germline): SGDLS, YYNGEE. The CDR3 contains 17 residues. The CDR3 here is CASSVDPLRGMNTEAFF. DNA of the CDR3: TGTGCCAGCAGCGTAGACCCTCTGAGAGGTATGAACACTGAAGCTTTCTTT. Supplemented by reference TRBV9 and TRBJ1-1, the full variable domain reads DSGVTQTPKHLITATGQRVTLRCSPRSGDLSVYWYQQSLDQGLQFLIQYYNGEERAKGNILERFSAQQFPDLHSELNLSSLELGDSALYFCASSVDPLRGMNTEAFFGQGTRLTVV.

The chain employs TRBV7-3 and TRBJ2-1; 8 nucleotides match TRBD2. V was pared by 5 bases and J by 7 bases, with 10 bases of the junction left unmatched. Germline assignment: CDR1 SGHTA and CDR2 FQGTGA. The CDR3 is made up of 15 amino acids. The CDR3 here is CASSPSSGSGNEQFF. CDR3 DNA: TGTGCCAGCAGCCCCTCCAGCGGGAGTGGGAATGAGCAGTTCTTC.

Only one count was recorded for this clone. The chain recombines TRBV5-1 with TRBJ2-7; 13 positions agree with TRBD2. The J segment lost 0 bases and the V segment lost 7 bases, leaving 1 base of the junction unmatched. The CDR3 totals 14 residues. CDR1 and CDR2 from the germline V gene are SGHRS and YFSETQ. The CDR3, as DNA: TGCGCCAGCGGGACTAGCGGGACCTCCTACGAGCAGTACTTC. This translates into CASGTSGTSYEQYF. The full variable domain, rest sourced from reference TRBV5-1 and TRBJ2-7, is KAGVTQTPRYLIKTRGQQVTLSCSPISGHRSVSWYQQTPGQGLQFLFEYFSETQRNKGNFPGRFSGRQFSNSRSEMNVSTLELGDSALYLCASGTSGTSYEQYFGPGTRLTVT.

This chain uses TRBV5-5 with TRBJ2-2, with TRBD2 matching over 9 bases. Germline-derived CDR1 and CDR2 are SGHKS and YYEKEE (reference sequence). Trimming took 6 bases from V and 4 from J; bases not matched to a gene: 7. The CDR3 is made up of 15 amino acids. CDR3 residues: CASMGGLARTGELFF. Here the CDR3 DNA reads TGTGCCAGCATGGGCGGACTAGCGCGCACCGGGGAGCTGTTTTTT. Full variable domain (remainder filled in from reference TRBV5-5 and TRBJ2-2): DAGVTQSPTHLIKTRGQQVTLRCSPISGHKSVSWYQQVLGQGPQFIFQYYEKEERGRGNFPDRFSARQFPNYSSELNVNALLLGDSALYLCASMGGLARTGELFFGEGSRLTVL.

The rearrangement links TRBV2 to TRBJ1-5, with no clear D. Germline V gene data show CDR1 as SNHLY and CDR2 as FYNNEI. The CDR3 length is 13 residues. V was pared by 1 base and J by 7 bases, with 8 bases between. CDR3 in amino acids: CASSEGTGQPQHF. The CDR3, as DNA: TGTGCCAGCAGTGAAGGGACCGGGCAGCCCCAGCATTTT.

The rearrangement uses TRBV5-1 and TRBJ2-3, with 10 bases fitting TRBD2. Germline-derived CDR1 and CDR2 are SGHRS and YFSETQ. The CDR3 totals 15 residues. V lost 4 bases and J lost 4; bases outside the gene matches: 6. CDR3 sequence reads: CASSILAGEADTQYF. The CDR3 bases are TGCGCCAGCAGCATCCTAGCGGGGGAAGCAGATACGCAGTATTTT.

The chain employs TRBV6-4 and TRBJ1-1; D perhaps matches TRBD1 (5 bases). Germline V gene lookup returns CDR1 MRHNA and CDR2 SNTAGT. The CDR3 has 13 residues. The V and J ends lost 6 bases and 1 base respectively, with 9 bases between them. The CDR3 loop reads CASSTDTNTEAFF. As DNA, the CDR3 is TGTGCCAGCAGCACGGACACGAACACTGAAGCTTTCTTT.

Here the CDR3 reads CASSVQVNTEAFF. The CDR3 region has the DNA TGTGCCAGCAGCGTGCAGGTTAACACTGAAGCTTTCTTT. The rearrangement links TRBV7-2 to TRBJ1-1, with D uncertain. The germline V gene has CDR1 SGHTA and CDR2 FQGNSA. V lost 5 bases and J lost 2, with 9 bases in between. This CDR3 region has 13 residues.

The CDR3 DNA follows: TGTGCCTGGACGAACGGAGGACAAGAGACCCAGTACTTC. Protein product: CAWTNGGQETQYF. The J gene is TRBJ2-5, the V gene TRBV30; D is perhaps TRBD2 (5 bases). CDR3 length: 13 residues. Germline-derived CDR1 and CDR2 are GTSNPN and SVGIG (reference sequence). Trimming pared 4 bases from V and 2 bases from J, leaving 11 bases between. Filled out from reference TRBV30 and TRBJ2-5, the complete variable domain reads SQTIHQWPATLVQPVGSPLSLECTVEGTSNPNLYWYRQAAGRGLQLLFYSVGIGQISSEVPQNLSASRPQDRQFILSSKKLLLSDSGFYLCAWTNGGQETQYFGPGTRLLVL.

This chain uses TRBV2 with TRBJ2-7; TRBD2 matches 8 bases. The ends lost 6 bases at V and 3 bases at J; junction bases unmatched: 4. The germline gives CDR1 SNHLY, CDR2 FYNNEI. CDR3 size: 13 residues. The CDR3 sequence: CASRYGRGYEQYF. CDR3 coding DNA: TGTGCCAGCAGATACGGGAGGGGCTACGAGCAGTACTTC.